Listed below are T cell receptor beta chains from one sample, sequenced in a study of CD8+ T cells in alopecia areata. Some clones are missing from TCRdb's copy, which holds only in-frame ones; the method was immunoSEQ multiplex PCR. The table lists over 150,000 clones, 60% of them singletons. The source material was CD4+ T cells sorted from blood, sampled at week 24, from a patient treated with tofacitinib. Source of these receptors: a human donor with alopecia areata. CDR3s include the opening cysteine and the closing phenylalanine or tryptophan. The order of the fields is V gene, J gene, CDR3 protein.

>TRBV29-1|TRBJ1-4
CSVAQGDEKLFF
>TRBV4-2|TRBJ2-3
CASSREDRVTDTQYF
>TRBV29-1|TRBJ1-2
CSDRRGAGGYTF
>TRBV2|TRBJ2-2
CASSPGGRNTGELFF
>TRBV6-1|TRBJ2-6
CAMGPRANVLTF
>TRBV7-2|TRBJ2-7
CASSSSGRYEQYF
>TRBV7-8|TRBJ2-3
CASSSSRTGSTDTQYF
>TRBV7-3|TRBJ2-3
CASSPGTGTDTQYF
>TRBV2|TRBJ2-5
CASSESGGYQETQYF
>TRBV29-1|TRBJ1-2
CSVEDGQGGYGYTF
>TRBV19|TRBJ2-2
CASDRGPTGELFF
>TRBV20-1|TRBJ1-3
CSGAMGNTIYF
>TRBV5-6|TRBJ2-7
CASSLGQFSYEQYF
>TRBV7-8|TRBJ1-5
CASSPGLVGDQPQHF
>TRBV18|TRBJ1-2
CASSPPIGGNYGYTF
>TRBV27|TRBJ2-6
CASSSGVGGAGANVLTF
>TRBV5-1|TRBJ2-4
CASSTRPDPKNIQYF
>TRBV15|TRBJ1-1
CATSRDSEAFF
>TRBV5-6|TRBJ2-1
CASSLASLGESEQFF
>TRBV29-1|TRBJ2-1
CSVKFGTHNEQFF
>TRBV11-1|-
CASSLRGTDYEQYF
>TRBV29-1|TRBJ2-7
CSVEGQAYEQYF
>TRBV6-5|TRBJ1-2
CASRSGSLGYTF
>TRBV29-1|TRBJ2-7
CSVDGQNSYEQYF
>TRBV29-1|TRBJ2-3
CSSIAGGRTDTQYF
>TRBV5-4|TRBJ2-5
CASSSIGEGETQYF
>TRBV29-1|TRBJ1-5
CSVYEGAGQPQHF
>TRBV5-1|TRBJ2-7
CASSLVTGGGEQYF
>TRBV29-1|TRBJ1-4
CSASVGRDEKLFF
>TRBV29-1|TRBJ2-5
CSVLNRYQETQYF
>TRBV30|TRBJ1-6
CAWSVSRTGWGSPLHF
>TRBV10-3|TRBJ2-3
CAISGASLDTQYF
>TRBV29-1|TRBJ2-3
CSVSRQGGDTQYF
>TRBV29-1|TRBJ1-1
CSVDSRSMNTEAFF
>TRBV7-2|TRBJ1-5
CASSLGSRGYQPQHF
>TRBV29-1|TRBJ1-5
CSAAHREGQPQHF
>TRBV9|TRBJ1-6
CASSVGQGSYSPLHF
>TRBV19|TRBJ1-6
CASSIDRVGVSPLHF
>TRBV29-1|TRBJ2-2
CSVEDRSGNTGELFF
>TRBV11-2|TRBJ2-3
CASSLSTDTQYF
>TRBV5-1|TRBJ2-3
CASTRPQGPTDTQYF
>TRBV2|TRBJ2-4
CASSGQGNIQYF
>TRBV7-2|TRBJ1-6
CASSLPTGLYNSPLHF
>TRBV5-1|TRBJ2-3
CASSSTLTQGDTQYF
>TRBV9|TRBJ1-2
CASSGTTGATNYGYTF
>TRBV29-1|TRBJ2-1
CSVEGYRREQFF
>TRBV4-1|TRBJ2-1
CASSHSGQGRYNEQFF
>TRBV29-1|TRBJ2-5
CSVGASQETQYF
>TRBV6-1|TRBJ2-7
CASSEGQGTYEQYF
>TRBV30|TRBJ2-7
CAWRPSLAGGLYEQYF
>TRBV5-1|TRBJ2-7
CASSPVTVNSYEQYF
>TRBV29-1|TRBJ1-1
CSVADTGGVNTEAFF
>TRBV10-3|TRBJ2-1
CAISRLAGANNEQFF
>TRBV25-1|TRBJ2-3
CASSGADTQYF
>TRBV5-1|TRBJ1-6
CASSLWVTGVNSPLHF
>TRBV6-6|TRBJ2-1
CASRYGRQGNEQFF
>TRBV7-9|TRBJ2-7
CASTGGDSYEQYF
>TRBV5-1|TRBJ1-1
CASSLPEAFF